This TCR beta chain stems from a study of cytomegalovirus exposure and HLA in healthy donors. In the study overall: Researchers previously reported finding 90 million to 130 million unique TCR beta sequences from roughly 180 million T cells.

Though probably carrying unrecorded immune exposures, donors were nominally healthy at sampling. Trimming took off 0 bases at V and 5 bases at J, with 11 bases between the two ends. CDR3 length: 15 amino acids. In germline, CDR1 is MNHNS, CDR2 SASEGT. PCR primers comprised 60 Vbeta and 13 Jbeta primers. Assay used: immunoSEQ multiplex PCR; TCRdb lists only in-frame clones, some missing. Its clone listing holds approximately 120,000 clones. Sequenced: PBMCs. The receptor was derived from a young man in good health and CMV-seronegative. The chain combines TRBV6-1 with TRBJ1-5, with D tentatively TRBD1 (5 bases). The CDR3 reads CASSEARGSYQPQHF. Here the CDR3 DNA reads TGTGCCAGCAGTGAAGCTAGGGGATCATATCAGCCCCAGCATTTT.